The rows below give T cell receptor beta chains drawn from one sample of a study of blood T cell repertoires in COVID-19. This table comes from immunoSEQ multiplex PCR, and its TCRdb copy is limited to in-frame clones, with some not included. The table records 150,000 or so clones, 75% to 90% of them present only once. The sequencing input was peripheral blood. Receptor source: a man aged 55-75 years with active or convalescent COVID-19. Both conserved end residues are part of each CDR3.

V gene,J gene,CDR3 protein
TRBV9,TRBJ1-4,CASSVGSLAVPNEKLFF
TRBV6-5,TRBJ2-3,CASLGGVGDTQYF
TRBV3-1/TRBV3-2,TRBJ2-1,CASSQDLLAGHNEQFF
TRBV7-9,TRBJ1-1,CASSLAWEFAESFF
TRBV25-1,TRBJ1-5,CASSAGGANQPQHF
TRBV5-4,TRBJ2-2,CASSWTSGNTGELFF
TRBV28,TRBJ1-2,CASRRSGSGSGYTF
TRBV18,TRBJ1-2,CASSPQWTGSEGYTF
TRBV5-4,TRBJ2-5,CASSLALAGGYETQYF
TRBV28,TRBJ1-2,CASGKGGAANYGYTF
TRBV29-1,TRBJ1-2,CSVDLQNSGYTF
TRBV7-9,TRBJ2-5,CASSLTGVEETQYF
TRBV6-5,TRBJ2-7,CAATGGTYEQYF
TRBV5-6,TRBJ1-2,CASSLIGYGGGDYGYTF
TRBV21-1,TRBJ1-1,CASRSKLGAGVLYTEAFF
TRBV15,TRBJ2-2,CATSRSRGTGELFF
TRBV28,TRBJ2-3,CASSLRPSGSQRDTQYF
TRBV9,TRBJ2-3,CASSVDQGAQYF
TRBV28,TRBJ1-1,CASSFGEVYTEAFF
TRBV7-2,TRBJ2-3,CASSLGLSGDTQYF
TRBV19,TRBJ1-2,CASTPRPRVGYGYTF
TRBV2,TRBJ2-1,CASSGGALAATYNEQFF
TRBV27,TRBJ1-6,CASSLLATLQSPLHF
TRBV30,TRBJ2-7,CAWSRTSGPYEQYF
TRBV6-4,TRBJ1-2,CASSYREGYGYTF
TRBV7-2,TRBJ2-3,CASTLQSDGYTDTQYF
TRBV30,TRBJ2-2,CAWSILAGGTGELFF
TRBV28,TRBJ1-2,CASSPGWRFTLANYGYTF
TRBV11-3,TRBJ1-2,CASSPLVGGEGYTF
TRBV23-1,TRBJ1-5,CASSPSRPHIRAQHF
TRBV19,TRBJ2-3,CASSIVLAGVYTQYF
TRBV7-7,TRBJ2-5,CASSLQGGYQETQYF
TRBV21-1,TRBJ2-7,CASSQPQKRGTCNSYEQYF
TRBV4-3,TRBJ1-2,CASSRETGVKGGYTF
TRBV18,TRBJ2-3,CASSPPGRGADTQYF
TRBV7-2,TRBJ2-3,CASTLLAGGTDTQYF
TRBV28,TRBJ1-2,CASIGQAFYGYTF
TRBV27,TRBJ2-2,CASSSNGQPGLGGLFF
TRBV3-1/TRBV3-2,TRBJ1-2,CASSPGGEGSYGYTF
TRBV5-1,TRBJ2-1,CASSLRAYNEQFF
TRBV30,TRBJ1-4,CAWSPQTLGGKLFF